This T cell receptor (beta chain) was found in a study of blood T cell repertoires in COVID-19. As processed by the authors: It was from reference gene primer amplification that nucleated cell counts were estimated. Only in-frame clones appear in the TCRdb table, and some are missing; sequencing was by immunoSEQ multiplex PCR. V and J calls and clone size are given by that table; D and trimming were obtained from the DNA. The table shows 250,000 to 350,000 clones, with about 89% occurring only once. The CDR3 consists of 16 residues. Germline lookup yields CDR1 MNHEY and CDR2 SVGAGI. The V and J ends lost 2 bases and 3 bases respectively, with 13 bases between them.

This receptor was taken from a woman aged 50 to 60 who had recovered from COVID-19. The V gene is TRBV6-5, the J gene TRBJ2-2, with D unclear. Sequences were obtained from peripheral blood. CDR3 sequence reads: CASSYRPQRDTGELFF. CDR3 DNA sequence: TGTGCCAGCAGTTACAGGCCCCAACGGGACACCGGGGAGCTGTTTTTT.